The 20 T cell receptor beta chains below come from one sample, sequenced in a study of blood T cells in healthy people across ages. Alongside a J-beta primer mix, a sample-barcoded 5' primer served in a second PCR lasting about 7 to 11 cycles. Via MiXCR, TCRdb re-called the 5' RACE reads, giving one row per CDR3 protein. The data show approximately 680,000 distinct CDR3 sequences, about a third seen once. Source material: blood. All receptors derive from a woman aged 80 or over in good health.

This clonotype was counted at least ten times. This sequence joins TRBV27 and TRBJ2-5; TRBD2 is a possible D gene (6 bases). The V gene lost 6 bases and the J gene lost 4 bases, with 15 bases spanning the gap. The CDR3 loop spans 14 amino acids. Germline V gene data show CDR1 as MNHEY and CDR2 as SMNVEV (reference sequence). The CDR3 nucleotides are TGTGCCAGCAGGAGATTAGACGGGGGAGAGACCCAGTACTTC. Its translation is CASRRLDGGETQYF.

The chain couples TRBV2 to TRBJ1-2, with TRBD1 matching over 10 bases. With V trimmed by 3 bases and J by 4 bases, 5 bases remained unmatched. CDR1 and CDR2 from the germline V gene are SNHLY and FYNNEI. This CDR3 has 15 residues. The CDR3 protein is CASSEDRGAFYGYTF. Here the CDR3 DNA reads TGTGCCAGCAGTGAGGACAGGGGGGCATTCTATGGCTACACCTTC.

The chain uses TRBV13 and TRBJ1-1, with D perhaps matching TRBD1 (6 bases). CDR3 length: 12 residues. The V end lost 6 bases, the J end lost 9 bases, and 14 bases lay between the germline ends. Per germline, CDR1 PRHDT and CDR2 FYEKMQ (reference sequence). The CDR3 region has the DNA TGTGCCAGCAGTTCCACAACAGGGCAAGCTTTCTTT. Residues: CASSSTTGQAFF.

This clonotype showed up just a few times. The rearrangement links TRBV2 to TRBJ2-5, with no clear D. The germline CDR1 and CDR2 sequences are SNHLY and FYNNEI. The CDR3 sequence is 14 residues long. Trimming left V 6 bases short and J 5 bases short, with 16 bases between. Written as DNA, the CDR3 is TGTGCCAGCAGCGAACAGCTGGGCCAGGAGACCCAGTACTTC. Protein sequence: CASSEQLGQETQYF.

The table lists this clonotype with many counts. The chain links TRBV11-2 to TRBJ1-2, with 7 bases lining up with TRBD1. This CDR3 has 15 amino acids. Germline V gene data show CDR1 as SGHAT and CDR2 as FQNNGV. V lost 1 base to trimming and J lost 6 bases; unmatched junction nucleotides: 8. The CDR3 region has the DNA TGTGCCAGCAGCTTAGTTGGTGACAGGGCAGATGGCTACACCTTC. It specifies CASSLVGDRADGYTF.

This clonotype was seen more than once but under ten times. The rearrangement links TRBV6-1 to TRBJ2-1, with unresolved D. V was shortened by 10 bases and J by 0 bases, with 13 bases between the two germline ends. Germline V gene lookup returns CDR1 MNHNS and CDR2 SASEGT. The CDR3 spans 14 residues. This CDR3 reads CATQVLSSYNEQFF. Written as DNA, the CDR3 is TGTGCCACCCAGGTACTGAGCTCCTACAATGAGCAGTTCTTC.

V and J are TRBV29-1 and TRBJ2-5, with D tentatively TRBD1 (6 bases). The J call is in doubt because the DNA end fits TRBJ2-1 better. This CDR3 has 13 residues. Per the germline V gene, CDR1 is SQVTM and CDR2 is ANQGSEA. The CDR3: CSAQGPSQETQFF. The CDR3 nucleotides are TGCAGCGCCCAGGGGCCCAGCCAAGAGACCCAGTTCTTC.

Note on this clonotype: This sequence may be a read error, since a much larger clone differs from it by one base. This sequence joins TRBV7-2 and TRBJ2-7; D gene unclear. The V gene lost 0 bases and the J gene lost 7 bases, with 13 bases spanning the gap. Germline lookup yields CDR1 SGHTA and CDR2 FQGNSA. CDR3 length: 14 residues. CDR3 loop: CASSLAGAHTEQYF. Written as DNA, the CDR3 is TGTGCCAGCAGCTTAGCGGGCGCCCACACTGAGCAGTACTTC. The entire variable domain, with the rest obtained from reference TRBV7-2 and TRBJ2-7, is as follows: GAGVSQSPSNKVTEKGKDVELRCDPISGHTALYWYRQSLGQGLEFLIYFQGNSAPDKSGLPSDRFSAERTGGSVSTLTIQRTQQEDSAVYLCASSLAGAHTEQYFGPGTRLTVT.

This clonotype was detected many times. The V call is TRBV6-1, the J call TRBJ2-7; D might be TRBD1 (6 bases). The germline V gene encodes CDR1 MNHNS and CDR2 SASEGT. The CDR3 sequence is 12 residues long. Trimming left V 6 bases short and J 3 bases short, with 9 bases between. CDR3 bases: TGTGCCAGCAGAACAGGGTTCTACGAGCAGTACTTC. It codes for CASRTGFYEQYF.

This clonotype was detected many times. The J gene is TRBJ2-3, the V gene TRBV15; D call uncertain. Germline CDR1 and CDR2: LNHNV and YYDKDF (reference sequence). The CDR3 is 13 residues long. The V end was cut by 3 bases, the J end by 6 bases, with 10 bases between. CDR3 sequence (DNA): TGTGCCACCAGCAGGGGTGATAAGGATACGCAGTATTTT. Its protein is CATSRGDKDTQYF.

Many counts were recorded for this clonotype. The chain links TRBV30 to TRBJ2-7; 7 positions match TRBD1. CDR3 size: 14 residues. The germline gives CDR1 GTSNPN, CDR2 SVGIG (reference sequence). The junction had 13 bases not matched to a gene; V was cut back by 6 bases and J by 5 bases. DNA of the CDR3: TGTGCCTGCTCCCGGGACAGACCTTCAAACGAGCAGTACTTC. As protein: CACSRDRPSNEQYF.

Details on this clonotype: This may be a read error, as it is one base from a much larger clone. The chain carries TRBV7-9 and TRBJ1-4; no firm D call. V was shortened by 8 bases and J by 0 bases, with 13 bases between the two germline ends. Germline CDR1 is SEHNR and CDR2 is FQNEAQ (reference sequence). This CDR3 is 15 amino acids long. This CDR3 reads CASGSMDATNEKLFF. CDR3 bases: TGTGCCAGCGGCTCTATGGATGCAACTAATGAAAAACTGTTTTTT.

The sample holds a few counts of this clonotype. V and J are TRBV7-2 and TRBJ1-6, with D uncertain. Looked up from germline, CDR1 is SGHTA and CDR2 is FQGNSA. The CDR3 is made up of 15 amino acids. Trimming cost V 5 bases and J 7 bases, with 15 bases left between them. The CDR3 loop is CASSPSSIRNSPLHF. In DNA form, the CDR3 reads TGTGCCAGCAGCCCCAGTAGTATTCGGAATTCACCCCTCCACTTT.

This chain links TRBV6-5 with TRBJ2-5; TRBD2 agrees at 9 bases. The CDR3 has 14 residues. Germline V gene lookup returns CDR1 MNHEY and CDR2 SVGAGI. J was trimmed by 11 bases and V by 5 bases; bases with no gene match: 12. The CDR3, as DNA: TGTGCCAGCAGTATGCGGGGGGGCCGCAATGAGCAGTACTTC. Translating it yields CASSMRGGRNEQYF.

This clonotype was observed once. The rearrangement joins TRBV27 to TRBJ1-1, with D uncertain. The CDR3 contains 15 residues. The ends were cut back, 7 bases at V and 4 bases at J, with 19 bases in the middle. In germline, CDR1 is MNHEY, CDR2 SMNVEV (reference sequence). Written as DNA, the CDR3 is TGTGCCAGCACCTTAACCGGGCCCTGGTCCACTGAAGCTTTCTTT. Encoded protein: CASTLTGPWSTEAFF.

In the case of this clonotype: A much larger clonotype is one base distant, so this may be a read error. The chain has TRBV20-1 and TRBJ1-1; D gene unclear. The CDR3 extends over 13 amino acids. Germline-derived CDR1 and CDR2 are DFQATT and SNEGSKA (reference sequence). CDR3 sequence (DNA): TGCGGTGCTAGAGAGCGGGGATCCACTGAAGCTTTCTTT. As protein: CGARERGSTEAFF.

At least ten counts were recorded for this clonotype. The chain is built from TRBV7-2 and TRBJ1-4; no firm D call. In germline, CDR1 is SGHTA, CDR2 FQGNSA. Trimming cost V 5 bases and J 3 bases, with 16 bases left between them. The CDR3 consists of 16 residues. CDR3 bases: TGTGCCAGCAGCCCTCGTGGTTGGGGTCCTAATGAAAAACTGTTTTTT. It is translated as CASSPRGWGPNEKLFF.

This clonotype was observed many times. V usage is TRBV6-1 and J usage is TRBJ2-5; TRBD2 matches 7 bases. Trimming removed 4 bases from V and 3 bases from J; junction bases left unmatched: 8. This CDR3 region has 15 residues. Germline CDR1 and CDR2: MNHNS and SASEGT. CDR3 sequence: CASSAVGGGEETQYF. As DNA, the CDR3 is TGTGCCAGCAGTGCGGTGGGCGGGGGTGAAGAGACCCAGTACTTC.

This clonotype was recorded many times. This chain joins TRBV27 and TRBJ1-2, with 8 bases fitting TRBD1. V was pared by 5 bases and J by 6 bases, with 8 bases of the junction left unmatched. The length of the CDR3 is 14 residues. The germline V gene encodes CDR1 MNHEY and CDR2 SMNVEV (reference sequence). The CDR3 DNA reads TGTGCCAGCAGTCCGTCAGGGGGCATCGATGGCTACACCTTC. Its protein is CASSPSGGIDGYTF.

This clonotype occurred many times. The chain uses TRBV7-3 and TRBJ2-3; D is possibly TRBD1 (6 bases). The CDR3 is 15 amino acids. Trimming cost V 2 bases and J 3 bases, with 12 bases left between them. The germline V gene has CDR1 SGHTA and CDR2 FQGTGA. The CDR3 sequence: CASSLYRVITDTQYF. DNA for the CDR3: TGTGCCAGCAGCTTATACAGGGTGATAACAGATACGCAGTATTTT.